The 13 T cell receptor beta chains presented below share a single source sample, sequenced in a study of T cells after yellow fever vaccination. In TCRdb, the 5' RACE reads were re-called with MiXCR into one record per CDR3 protein. The sample has approximately 580,000 distinct CDR3 sequences, around a sixth seen once; the top ten hold around 16%. Specimen: PBMCs, collected 5 to 6 days after the first yellow fever vaccination. All receptors come from a man between 18 and 29 years old who received the YFV17D yellow fever vaccine.

This clonotype was seen more than once but under ten times. The V call is TRBV7-2, the J call TRBJ2-1; D possibly matches TRBD1 or TRBD2 (5 bases each). V was shortened by 4 bases and J by 7 bases, with 17 bases between the two germline ends. Germline CDR1 is SGHTA and CDR2 is FQGNSA. This CDR3 comprises 15 residues. The CDR3 here is CASSSRDPIVNEQFF. Written as DNA, the CDR3 is TGTGCCAGCAGCTCCCGGGACCCGATTGTGAATGAGCAGTTCTTC.

The table lists this clonotype with many counts. The chain has TRBV5-1 and TRBJ1-1, with D perhaps matching TRBD1 (5 bases). The length of the CDR3 is 16 residues. V gave up 0 bases and J gave up 1 base, with 13 bases separating them. Germline lookup yields CDR1 SGHRS and CDR2 YFSETQ. The CDR3 region is CASSLAQGIENTEAFF. Written as DNA, the CDR3 is TGCGCCAGCAGCTTGGCTCAGGGTATCGAGAACACTGAAGCTTTCTTT.

The chain employs TRBV2 and TRBJ2-5; TRBD2 agrees at 7 bases. V lost 5 bases, J lost 5 bases, and 11 bases stayed unmatched. CDR3 size: 15 residues. The germline V gene encodes CDR1 SNHLY and CDR2 FYNNEI. CDR3 in DNA: TGTGCCAGCAGTCTTAGCGGGCCAGCGGGGGAGACCCAGTACTTC. The encoded protein is CASSLSGPAGETQYF.

A few counts support this clonotype. The rearrangement joins TRBV7-9 to TRBJ2-5, with 11 bases identical to TRBD2. Germline CDR1 SEHNR, CDR2 FQNEAQ (reference sequence). V lost 6 bases, J lost 5 bases, and 2 bases stayed unmatched. This CDR3 is built from 13 residues. CDR3: CASRSSGGETQYF. DNA for the CDR3: TGTGCCAGCAGATCTAGCGGGGGGGAGACCCAGTACTTC.

The chain links TRBV19 to TRBJ2-3; the D is unclear. The CDR3 runs 13 residues. V was clipped by 2 bases and J by 8 bases, with 11 bases between them. CDR1 is LNHDA, CDR2 SQIVND, per germline (reference sequence). The CDR3 loop is CASSIQLRGTQYF. The CDR3 nucleotides are TGTGCCAGTAGTATACAGCTTCGCGGTACGCAGTATTTT.

This clonotype was seen a handful of times. V is TRBV12-3 or TRBV12-4 and J is TRBJ1-1, with a tentative D call TRBD1 (5 bases). Deletions cut 3 bases from V and 10 bases from J, with 12 bases between. This CDR3 is 12 amino acids long. The chain's CDR3 is CASSLGPVRAFF. The CDR3 DNA follows: TGTGCCAGCAGTTTGGGGCCCGTTAGAGCTTTCTTT.

The DNA for the CDR3 is TGCGCCAGCAGCTTGGAGACGGAGAACAATGAGCAGTTCTTC. Translating it yields CASSLETENNEQFF. The V call is TRBV5-1, the J call TRBJ2-1, with D unclear. V was shortened by 0 bases and J by 5 bases, with 9 bases between the two germline ends. This CDR3 has 14 amino acids. Per the germline V gene, CDR1 is SGHRS and CDR2 is YFSETQ.

This clonotype was observed a few times. The chain uses TRBV7-6 and TRBJ2-5; D is possibly TRBD2 (5 bases). Per the germline V gene, CDR1 is SGHVS and CDR2 is FNYEAQ. The V and J ends lost 7 bases and 4 bases respectively, with 13 bases between them. The CDR3 covers 13 residues. CDR3 in amino acids: CASTSWSGETQYF. The CDR3 region has the DNA TGTGCCAGCACTTCGTGGAGCGGAGAGACCCAGTACTTC.

V is TRBV7-3 and J is TRBJ2-3; 8 bases fit TRBD1. Trimming at V came to 4 bases and at J to 11 bases, leaving 8 bases not matched to a gene. The CDR3 has 13 amino acids. Per the germline V gene, CDR1 is SGHTA and CDR2 is FQGTGA. This CDR3 reads CASSSRQGTRQYF. The DNA for the CDR3 is TGTGCCAGCAGCTCTCGACAGGGGACCCGGCAGTATTTT.

J is TRBJ2-2 and V is TRBV11-2; perhaps D is TRBD1 or TRBD2 (5 bases each). The CDR3 is made up of 16 amino acids. Germline loops: CDR1 SGHAT, CDR2 FQNNGV. Trimming left V 7 bases short and J 2 bases short, with 17 bases between. CDR3 loop: CASIPSRAVNTGELFF. The CDR3 nucleotides read TGTGCCAGCATCCCTAGCAGGGCGGTCAACACCGGGGAGCTGTTTTTT.

This clonotype was counted ten times or more. This sequence joins TRBV2 and TRBJ1-1, with D hard to call. Germline values: CDR1 SNHLY, CDR2 FYNNEI. V was trimmed by 4 bases and J by 1 base, leaving 7 bases between them. The CDR3 spans 13 residues. This CDR3 is CASSVVENTEAFF. The CDR3 DNA reads as TGTGCCAGCAGTGTGGTAGAGAACACTGAAGCTTTCTTT.

This clonotype occurred a few times. J is TRBJ2-7 and V is TRBV4-1; 7 nucleotides align to TRBD1. The CDR3 is made up of 14 amino acids. V was clipped by 0 bases and J by 2 bases; unmatched bases: 1. Germline lookup yields CDR1 MGHRA and CDR2 YSYEKL. The CDR3 loop reads CASSQEDRAYEQYF. The CDR3 coding sequence is TGCGCCAGCAGCCAAGAAGACAGGGCCTACGAGCAGTACTTC.

The chain couples TRBV12-3 or TRBV12-4 to TRBJ2-5; D is perhaps TRBD1 (5 bases). Trimming removed 5 bases from V and 2 bases from J, with 18 bases in between. The CDR3 runs to 16 residues. The CDR3 sequence: CASSALEGAEQETQYF. CDR3 nucleotides: TGTGCCAGCAGTGCCTTAGAAGGGGCGGAGCAAGAGACCCAGTACTTC.